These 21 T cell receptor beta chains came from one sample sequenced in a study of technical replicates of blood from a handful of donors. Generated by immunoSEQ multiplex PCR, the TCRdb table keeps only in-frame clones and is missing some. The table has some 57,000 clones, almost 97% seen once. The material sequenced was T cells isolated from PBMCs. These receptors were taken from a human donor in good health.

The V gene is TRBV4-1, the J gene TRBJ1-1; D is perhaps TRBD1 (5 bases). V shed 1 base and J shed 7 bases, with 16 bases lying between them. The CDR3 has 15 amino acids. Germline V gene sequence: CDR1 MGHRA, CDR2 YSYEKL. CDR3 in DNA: TGCGCCAGCAGCCAAGTTCTTGGGGGGAGTGGTGAAGCTTTCTTT. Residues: CASSQVLGGSGEAFF.

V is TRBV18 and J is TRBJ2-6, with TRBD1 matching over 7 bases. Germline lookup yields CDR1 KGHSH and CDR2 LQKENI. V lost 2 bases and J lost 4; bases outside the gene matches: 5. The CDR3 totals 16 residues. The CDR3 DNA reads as TGTGCCAGCTCACCAAACGACAGGGCAGGGGCCAACGTCCTGACTTTC. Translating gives CASSPNDRAGANVLTF.

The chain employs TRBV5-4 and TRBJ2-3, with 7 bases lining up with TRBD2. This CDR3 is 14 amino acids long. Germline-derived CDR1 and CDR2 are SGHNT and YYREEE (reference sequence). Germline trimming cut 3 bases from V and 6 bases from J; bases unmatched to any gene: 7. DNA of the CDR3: TGTGCCAGCAGCTGGCGCGCGGGAGTGGATACGCAGTATTTT. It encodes CASSWRAGVDTQYF.

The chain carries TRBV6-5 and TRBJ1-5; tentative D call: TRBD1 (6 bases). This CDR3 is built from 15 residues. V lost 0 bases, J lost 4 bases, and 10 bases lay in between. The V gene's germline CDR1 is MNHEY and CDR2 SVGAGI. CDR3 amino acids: CASSYSSRGNQPQHF. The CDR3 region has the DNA TGTGCCAGCAGTTACTCGAGCAGGGGAAATCAGCCCCAGCATTTT.

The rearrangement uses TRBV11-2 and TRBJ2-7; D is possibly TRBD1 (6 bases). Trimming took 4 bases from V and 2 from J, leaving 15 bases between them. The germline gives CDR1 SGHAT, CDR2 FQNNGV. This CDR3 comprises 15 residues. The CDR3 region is CASSWGQTVTYEQYF. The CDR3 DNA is TGTGCCAGCAGCTGGGGACAAACAGTAACCTACGAGCAGTACTTC.

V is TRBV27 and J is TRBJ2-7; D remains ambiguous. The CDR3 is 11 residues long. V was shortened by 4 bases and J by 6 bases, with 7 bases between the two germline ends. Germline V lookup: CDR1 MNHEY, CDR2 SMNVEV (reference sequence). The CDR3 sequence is CASSSSSEQYF. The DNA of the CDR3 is TGTGCCAGCAGTTCGTCGAGCGAGCAGTACTTC.

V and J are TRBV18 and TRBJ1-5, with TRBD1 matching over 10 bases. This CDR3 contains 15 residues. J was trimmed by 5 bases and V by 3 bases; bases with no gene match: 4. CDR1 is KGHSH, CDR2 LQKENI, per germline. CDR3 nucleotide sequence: TGTGCCAGCTCACCGACGGGGACAGGGGATCAGCCCCAGCATTTT. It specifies CASSPTGTGDQPQHF. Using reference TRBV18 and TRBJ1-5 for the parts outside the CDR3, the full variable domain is NAGVMQNPRHLVRRRGQEARLRCSPMKGHSHVYWYRQLPEEGLKFMVYLQKENIIDESGMPKERFSAEFPKEGPSILRIQQVVRGDSAAYFCASSPTGTGDQPQHFGDGTRLSIL.

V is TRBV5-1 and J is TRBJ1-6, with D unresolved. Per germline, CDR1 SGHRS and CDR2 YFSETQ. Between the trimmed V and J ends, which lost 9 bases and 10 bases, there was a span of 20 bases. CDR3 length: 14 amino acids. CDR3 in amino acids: CATRNGSGGSPLHF. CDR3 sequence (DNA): TGCGCCACTCGTAATGGGTCAGGAGGCTCACCCCTCCACTTT.

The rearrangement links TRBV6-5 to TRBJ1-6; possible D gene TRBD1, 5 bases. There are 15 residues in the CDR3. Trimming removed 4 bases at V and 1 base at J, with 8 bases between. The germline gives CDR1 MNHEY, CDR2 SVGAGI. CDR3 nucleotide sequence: TGTGCCAGCAGTTGGAGGGGATCCTATAATTCACCCCTCCACTTT. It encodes CASSWRGSYNSPLHF.

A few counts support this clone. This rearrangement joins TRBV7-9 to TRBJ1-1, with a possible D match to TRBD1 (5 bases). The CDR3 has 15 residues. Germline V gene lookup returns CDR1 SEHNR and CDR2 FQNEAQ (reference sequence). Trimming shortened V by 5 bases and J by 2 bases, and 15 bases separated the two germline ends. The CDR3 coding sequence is TGTGCCAGCAGCCCCATAAGACAGATTAACACTGAAGCTTTCTTT. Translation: CASSPIRQINTEAFF. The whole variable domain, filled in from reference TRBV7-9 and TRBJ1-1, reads DTGVSQNPRHKITKRGQNVTFRCDPISEHNRLYWYRQTLGQGPEFLTYFQNEAQLEKSRLLSDRFSAERPKGSFSTLEIQRTEQGDSAMYLCASSPIRQINTEAFFGQGTRLTVV.

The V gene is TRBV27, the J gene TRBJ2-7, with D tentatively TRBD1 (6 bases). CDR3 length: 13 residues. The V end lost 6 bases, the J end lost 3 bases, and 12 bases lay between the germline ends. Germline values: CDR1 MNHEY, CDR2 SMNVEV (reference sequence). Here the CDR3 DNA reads TGTGCCAGCAGCATACAGGGTGGCTACGAGCAGTACTTC. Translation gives CASSIQGGYEQYF.

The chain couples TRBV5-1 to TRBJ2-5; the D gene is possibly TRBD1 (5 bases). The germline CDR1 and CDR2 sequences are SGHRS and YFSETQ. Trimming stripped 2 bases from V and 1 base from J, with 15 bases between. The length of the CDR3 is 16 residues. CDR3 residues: CASSLMGQGFQETQYF. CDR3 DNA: TGCGCCAGCAGCTTAATGGGGCAGGGATTCCAAGAGACCCAGTACTTC.

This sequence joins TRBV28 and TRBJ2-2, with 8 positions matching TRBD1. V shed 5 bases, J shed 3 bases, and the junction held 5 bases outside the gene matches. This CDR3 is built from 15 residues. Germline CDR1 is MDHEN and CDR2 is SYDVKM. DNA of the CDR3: TGTGCCAGCAGTCAGGACAGGGTGGACACCGGGGAGCTGTTTTTT. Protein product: CASSQDRVDTGELFF. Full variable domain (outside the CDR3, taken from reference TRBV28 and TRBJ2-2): DVKVTQSSRYLVKRTGEKVFLECVQDMDHENMFWYRQDPGLGLRLIYFSYDVKMKEKGDIPEGYSVSREKKERFSLILESASTNQTSMYLCASSQDRVDTGELFFGEGSRLTVL.

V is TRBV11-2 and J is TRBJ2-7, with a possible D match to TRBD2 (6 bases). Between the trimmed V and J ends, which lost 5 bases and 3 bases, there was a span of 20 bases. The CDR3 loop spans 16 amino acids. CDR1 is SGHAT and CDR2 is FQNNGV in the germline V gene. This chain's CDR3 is CASSRRGRDAYYEQYF. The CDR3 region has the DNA TGTGCCAGCAGCCGCCGTGGGCGGGACGCGTACTACGAGCAGTACTTC.

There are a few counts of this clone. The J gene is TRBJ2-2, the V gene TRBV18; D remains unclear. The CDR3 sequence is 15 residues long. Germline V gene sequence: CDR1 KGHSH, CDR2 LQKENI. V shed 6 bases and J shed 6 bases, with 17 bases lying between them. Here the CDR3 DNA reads TGTGCCAGCTCCCCCTTCTCTGAAGTAGCCGGGGAGCTGTTTTTT. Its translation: CASSPFSEVAGELFF. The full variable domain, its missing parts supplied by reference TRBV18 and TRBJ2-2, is NAGVMQNPRHLVRRRGQEARLRCSPMKGHSHVYWYRQLPEEGLKFMVYLQKENIIDESGMPKERFSAEFPKEGPSILRIQQVVRGDSAAYFCASSPFSEVAGELFFGEGSRLTVL.

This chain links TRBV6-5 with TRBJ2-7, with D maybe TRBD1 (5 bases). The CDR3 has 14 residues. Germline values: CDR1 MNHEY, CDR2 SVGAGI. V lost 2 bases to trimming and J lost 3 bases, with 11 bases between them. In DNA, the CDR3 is TGTGCCAGCAGTTACATGGGGCTCGGCTACGAGCAGTACTTC. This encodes CASSYMGLGYEQYF.

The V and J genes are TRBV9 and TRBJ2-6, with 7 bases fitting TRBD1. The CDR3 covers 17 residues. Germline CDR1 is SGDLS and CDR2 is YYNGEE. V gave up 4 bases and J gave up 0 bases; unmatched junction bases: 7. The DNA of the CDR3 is TGTGCCAGCAGCCCACCGGGACAGCTCTCTGGGGCCAACGTCCTGACTTTC. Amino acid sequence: CASSPPGQLSGANVLTF.

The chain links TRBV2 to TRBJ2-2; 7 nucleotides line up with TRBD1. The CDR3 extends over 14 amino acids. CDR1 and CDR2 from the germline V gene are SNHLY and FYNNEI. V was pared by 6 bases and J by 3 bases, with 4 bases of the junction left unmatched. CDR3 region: CASRAGTDTGELFF. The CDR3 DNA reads TGTGCCAGCAGGGCCGGGACAGACACCGGGGAGCTGTTTTTT.

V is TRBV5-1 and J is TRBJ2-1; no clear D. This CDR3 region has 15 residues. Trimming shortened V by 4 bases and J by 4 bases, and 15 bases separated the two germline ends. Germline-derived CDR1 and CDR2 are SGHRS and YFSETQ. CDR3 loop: CASSEVPLLYNEQFF. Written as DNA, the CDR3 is TGCGCCAGCAGCGAAGTACCTTTACTGTACAATGAGCAGTTCTTC. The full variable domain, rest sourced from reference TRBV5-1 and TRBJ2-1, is KAGVTQTPRYLIKTRGQQVTLSCSPISGHRSVSWYQQTPGQGLQFLFEYFSETQRNKGNFPGRFSGRQFSNSRSEMNVSTLELGDSALYLCASSEVPLLYNEQFFGPGTRLTVL.

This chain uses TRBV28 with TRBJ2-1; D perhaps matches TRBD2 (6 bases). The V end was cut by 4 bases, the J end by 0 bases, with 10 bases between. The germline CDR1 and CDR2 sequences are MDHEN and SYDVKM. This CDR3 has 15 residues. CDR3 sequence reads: CASSSSVSSYNEQFF. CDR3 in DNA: TGTGCCAGCAGTTCTAGCGTAAGCTCCTACAATGAGCAGTTCTTC. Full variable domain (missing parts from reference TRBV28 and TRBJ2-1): DVKVTQSSRYLVKRTGEKVFLECVQDMDHENMFWYRQDPGLGLRLIYFSYDVKMKEKGDIPEGYSVSREKKERFSLILESASTNQTSMYLCASSSSVSSYNEQFFGPGTRLTVL.

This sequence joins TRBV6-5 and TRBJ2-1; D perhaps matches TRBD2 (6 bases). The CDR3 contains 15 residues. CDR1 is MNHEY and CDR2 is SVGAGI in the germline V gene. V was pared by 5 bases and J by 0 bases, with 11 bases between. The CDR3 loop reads CASSRWGVSYNEQFF. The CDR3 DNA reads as TGTGCCAGCAGTAGGTGGGGGGTCTCCTACAATGAGCAGTTCTTC.